The clone carrying this T cell receptor (beta chain) showed up many times. This record comes from a study of blood T cells in healthy people across ages. PCR was performed a second time for about 7 to 12 cycles using a sample-barcoded 5' primer and a J-beta primer mix. The authors tagged each cDNA molecule using a template-switch adaptor with 12 random nucleotides. In TCRdb, the 5' RACE reads were re-called with MiXCR into one record per CDR3 protein. The table records 590,000 or so distinct CDR3 sequences, about 30% of them present only once. Sample donors were healthy Caucasian individuals that came from Russia, aged roughly 6 to 100. The J segment lost 3 bases and the V segment lost 3 bases, leaving 7 bases of the junction unmatched. This CDR3 spans 16 amino acids. Germline V gene sequence: CDR1 SGHRS, CDR2 YFSETQ.

This receptor was taken from an elderly woman in good health. J is TRBJ2-1 and V is TRBV5-1; 9 positions match TRBD1. Sequencing input: blood. The CDR3 bases are TGCGCCAGCAGCTACTTGACAGGGGGAGTCTACAATGAGCAGTTCTTC. This gives the protein CASSYLTGGVYNEQFF.